This section outlines one T cell receptor (beta chain) sequence together with its context. Its specificity is unknown. The sample comes from a study of siplizumab effects on memory and regulatory T cells. General study points: Naive-or-memory phenotypes were unassignable for roughly 80-97% of proliferating CD4+ or CD8+ clones.

The CDR3 totals 17 residues. CDR1 and CDR2 from the germline V gene are MNHEY and SMNVEV (reference sequence). V shed 5 bases and J 8 bases; nucleotides not matched to a gene: 17. About 10^5 TCR templates were measured in each sample. Sequencing used immunoSEQ multiplex PCR; TCRdb keeps in-frame clones, though not all of them. The sample shows about 120,000 clones, about 95% of them seen only once. The sequenced sample consisted of non-Treg CD4+ T cells sorted from blood. This clonotype was sampled from a human donor in good health. This chain joins TRBV27 and TRBJ2-1; TRBD2 agrees at 8 bases. CDR3: CASSLPLQAGVVDEQFF. For the CDR3, the DNA is TGTGCCAGCAGTCTCCCCCTCCAAGCGGGAGTTGTCGATGAGCAGTTCTTC.